One sample yielded the 14 T cell receptor beta chains listed below, sequenced in a study of T cell responses to AZD1222 COVID-19 vaccine. Sequencing was performed with immunoSEQ multiplex PCR; in TCRdb, only in-frame clones are kept and a portion is missing. The profile covers over 150,000 clones, with around 94% appearing a single time and around 1.6% taken by the ten largest. Sequencing used peripheral blood, obtained 28 days after the second AZD1222 dose. The receptors were sampled from an adult who received the AZD1222 COVID-19 vaccine.

This clone has just one count. V gene TRBV28 combines with J gene TRBJ1-5, with D perhaps TRBD1 (5 bases). Germline loops: CDR1 MDHEN, CDR2 SYDVKM. The CDR3 runs 15 residues. The V end lost 5 bases, the J end lost 4 bases, and 15 bases lay between the germline ends. The CDR3 DNA reads as TGTGCCAGCAGTCTGGGCGGGACGGGGAATCAGCCCCAGCATTTT. Its protein is CASSLGGTGNQPQHF.

The chain uses TRBV9 and TRBJ1-1; D is unclear. V was shortened by 4 bases and J by 6 bases, with 16 bases between the two germline ends. The length of the CDR3 is 14 residues. Germline V gives CDR1 SGDLS, CDR2 YYNGEE. CDR3 region: CASSPMPLSPEAFF. As DNA, the CDR3 is TGTGCCAGCAGCCCCATGCCCCTTTCCCCTGAAGCTTTCTTT.

The gene calls are TRBV11-1 and TRBJ1-1, with D maybe TRBD1 (6 bases). Germline V gene data show CDR1 as SGHAT and CDR2 as FQDESV (reference sequence). The CDR3 sequence is 14 residues long. Between the trimmed V and J ends, which lost 7 bases and 4 bases, there was a span of 16 bases. CDR3 nucleotides: TGTGCCAGCACCCCCCAGCCCAGGGGCACTGAAGCTTTCTTT. Its translation: CASTPQPRGTEAFF.

The chain uses TRBV4-3 and TRBJ2-1; 7 bases fit TRBD2. The CDR3 extends over 15 amino acids. CDR1 is LGHNA, CDR2 YSLEER, per germline. Unmatched junction bases numbered 2, after V lost 2 bases and J lost 1 base. CDR3 sequence: CASSQSGNSYNEQFF. CDR3 DNA sequence: TGCGCCAGCAGCCAAAGCGGGAATTCCTACAATGAGCAGTTCTTC.

CDR3 region: CASSQDVNRGASSYNSPLHF. DNA for the CDR3: TGCGCCAGCAGCCAAGATGTGAACAGGGGAGCCAGCTCCTATAATTCACCCCTCCACTTT. The rearrangement joins TRBV4-3 to TRBJ1-6; 7 bases map to TRBD1. CDR3 length: 20 amino acids. Trimming removed 0 bases from V and 0 bases from J; junction bases left unmatched: 11. CDR1 LGHNA and CDR2 YSLEER come from the germline V gene.

V and J are TRBV11-3 and TRBJ1-1; D might be TRBD1 (6 bases). Trimming cost V 3 bases and J 1 base, with 12 bases left between them. Germline CDR1 reads SGHNT; CDR2 reads YENEEA. The CDR3 sequence is 15 residues long. DNA for the CDR3: TGTGCCAGCAGCTTGGACAGCAGAGAGAACACTGAAGCTTTCTTT. Encoded protein: CASSLDSRENTEAFF. Drawing the rest from reference TRBV11-3 and TRBJ1-1, the complete variable domain is EAGVVQSPRYKIIEKKQPVAFWCNPISGHNTLYWYLQNLGQGPELLIRYENEEAVDDSQLPKDRFSAERLKGVDSTLKIQPAELGDSAVYLCASSLDSRENTEAFFGQGTRLTVV.

This sequence joins TRBV6-6 and TRBJ1-6; 7 positions match TRBD1. The CDR3 runs to 11 residues. Germline trimming cut 10 bases from V and 7 bases from J; bases unmatched to any gene: 1. CDR1 and CDR2 from the germline V gene are MNHNY and SVGAGI (reference sequence). The CDR3 is CAMTGNSPLHF. As DNA, the CDR3 is TGTGCCATGACAGGGAATTCACCCCTCCACTTT.

The chain uses TRBV6-5 and TRBJ1-1; a weak D match, TRBD1 (5 bases). Per the germline V gene, CDR1 is MNHEY and CDR2 is SVGAGI. Between the trimmed V and J ends, which lost 4 bases and 5 bases, there was a span of 8 bases. This CDR3 region has 12 residues. The CDR3 sequence: CASSSGWTEAFF. The CDR3 DNA is TGTGCCAGCAGTTCAGGGTGGACTGAAGCTTTCTTT.

Regarding this clone: Compared with germline, one end of the junction differs, possibly owing to a read error. The V call is TRBV18, the J call TRBJ1-1; 8 bases are shared with TRBD1. The CDR3 has 12 amino acids. Germline V gene data show CDR1 as KGHSH and CDR2 as LQKENI. CDR3 region: CASSPQGGEAFF. The CDR3 nucleotides are TGTGCCAGCTCCCCACAGGGGGGTGAAGCTTTCTTT.

The chain combines TRBV10-1 with TRBJ1-2; no reliable D call. In germline, CDR1 is WNHNN, CDR2 SYGVQD (reference sequence). The CDR3 is made up of 14 amino acids. V was trimmed by 0 bases and J by 3 bases, leaving 8 bases between them. CDR3 nucleotide sequence: TGCGCCAGCAGTGAGTCGCGGGATCACTATGGCTACACCTTC. Encoded protein: CASSESRDHYGYTF.

The chain carries TRBV6-1 and TRBJ2-5, with D unclear. CDR1 and CDR2 (germline): MNHNS, SASEGT. This CDR3 comprises 16 residues. The V and J ends lost 1 base and 2 bases respectively, with 14 bases between them. The CDR3 sequence is CASSEVGYSGQETQYF. The CDR3 DNA reads as TGTGCCAGCAGTGAAGTGGGGTATAGTGGGCAAGAGACCCAGTACTTC.

The V and J genes are TRBV18 and TRBJ1-2; 7 positions match TRBD1. There are 12 residues in the CDR3. V dropped 3 bases and J dropped 6; count of bases not matched to a gene: 1. The germline CDR1 and CDR2 sequences are KGHSH and LQKENI. The CDR3 coding sequence is TGTGCCAGCTCACCTGACAGGGATGGCTACACCTTC. Protein: CASSPDRDGYTF.

This clone was seen a few times. This sequence joins TRBV2 and TRBJ2-7; D is ambiguous. V gave up 5 bases and J gave up 2 bases, with 10 bases separating them. This CDR3 has 13 residues. Germline V lookup: CDR1 SNHLY, CDR2 FYNNEI. The CDR3 coding sequence is TGTGCCAGCAGTTTGTCCTTAGCCTACGAGCAGTACTTC. The encoded protein is CASSLSLAYEQYF. The variable domain in full, with the rest retrieved from reference TRBV2 and TRBJ2-7, is EPEVTQTPSHQVTQMGQEVILRCVPISNHLYFYWYRQILGQKVEFLVSFYNNEISEKSEIFDDQFSVERPDGSNFTLKIRSTKLEDSAMYFCASSLSLAYEQYFGPGTRLTVT.

The CDR3 sequence: CATSRASEKLFF. The DNA for the CDR3 is TGTGCCACCAGCAGAGCAAGTGAAAAACTGTTTTTT. V usage is TRBV15 and J usage is TRBJ1-4, with D unclear. Trimming left V 1 base short and J 7 bases short, with 4 bases between. Germline V gene sequence: CDR1 LNHNV, CDR2 YYDKDF (reference sequence). This CDR3 spans 12 amino acids.